This T cell receptor (beta chain) was captured by sequencing in a study of CD8 T cells in Susac syndrome. The study, taken as a whole, reports: The study recognized that its TCR sequencing and HLA analysis covered a relatively small number of individuals.

RNA was extracted with the RNeasy kit, and a quantity of roughly 0.45 to 1 ug was reverse transcribed using random hexamers. The authors amplified TCR beta CDR3 across 54 Vbeta and 13 Jbeta using immunoSEQ multiplex PCR. TCRdb reprocessed the immunoSEQ multiplex PCR reads via MiXCR and lists one record per CDR3 protein. This sample has hundreds of thousands of distinct CDR3 sequences, with roughly 85% found just once. V was shortened by 1 base and J by 5 bases, with 11 bases between the two germline ends. Germline CDR1 reads KGHSH; CDR2 reads LQKENI. CDR3 length: 14 amino acids. Worth noting for this clonotype: The target antigen is unknown.

The sequence came from a human donor with multiple sclerosis. The chain links TRBV18 to TRBJ1-1; D is unclear. Sequenced sample: CD8+ T cells from PBMCs. The chain's CDR3 is CASSPLDAWTEAFF. The CDR3 DNA reads TGTGCCAGCTCACCACTTGACGCCTGGACTGAAGCTTTCTTT.